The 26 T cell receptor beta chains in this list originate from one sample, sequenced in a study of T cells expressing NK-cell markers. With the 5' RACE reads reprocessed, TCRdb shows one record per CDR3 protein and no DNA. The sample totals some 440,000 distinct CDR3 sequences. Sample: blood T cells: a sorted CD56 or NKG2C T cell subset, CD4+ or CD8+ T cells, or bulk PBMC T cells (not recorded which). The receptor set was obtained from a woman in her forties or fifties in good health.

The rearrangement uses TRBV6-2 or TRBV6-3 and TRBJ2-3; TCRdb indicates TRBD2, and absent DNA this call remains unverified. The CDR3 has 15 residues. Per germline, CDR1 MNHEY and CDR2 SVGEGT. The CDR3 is CASSILGGSRDTQYF.

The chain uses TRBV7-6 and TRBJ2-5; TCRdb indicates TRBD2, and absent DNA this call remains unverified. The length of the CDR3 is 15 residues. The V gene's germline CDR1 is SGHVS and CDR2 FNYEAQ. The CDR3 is CASSLRGGWEETQYF.

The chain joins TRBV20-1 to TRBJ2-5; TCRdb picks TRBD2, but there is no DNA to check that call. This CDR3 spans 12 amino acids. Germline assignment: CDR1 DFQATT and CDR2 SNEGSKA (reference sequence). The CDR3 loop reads CSAIERQETQYF.

This chain's CDR3 is CASSLGRILNDNEQFF. The V call is TRBV5-1, the J call TRBJ2-1; the TCRdb D gene call, TRBD1, has no DNA to confirm it. The CDR3 spans 16 residues. Germline V gene data show CDR1 as SGHRS and CDR2 as YFSETQ. Using reference TRBV5-1 and TRBJ2-1 for the parts outside the CDR3, the full variable domain is KAGVTQTPRYLIKTRGQQVTLSCSPISGHRSVSWYQQTPGQGLQFLFEYFSETQRNKGNFPGRFSGRQFSNSRSEMNVSTLELGDSALYLCASSLGRILNDNEQFFGPGTRLTVL.

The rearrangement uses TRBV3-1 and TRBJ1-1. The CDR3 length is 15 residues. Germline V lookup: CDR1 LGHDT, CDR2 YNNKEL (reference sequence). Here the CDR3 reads CASSPAGQVNTEAFF.

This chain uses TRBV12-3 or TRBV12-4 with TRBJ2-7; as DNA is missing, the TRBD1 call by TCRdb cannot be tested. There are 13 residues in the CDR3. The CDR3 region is CASKPRGSYEQYF.

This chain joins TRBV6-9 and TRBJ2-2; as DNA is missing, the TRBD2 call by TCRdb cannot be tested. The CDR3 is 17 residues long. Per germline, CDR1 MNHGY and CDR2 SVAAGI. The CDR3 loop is CASSFSGRARPLRELFF.

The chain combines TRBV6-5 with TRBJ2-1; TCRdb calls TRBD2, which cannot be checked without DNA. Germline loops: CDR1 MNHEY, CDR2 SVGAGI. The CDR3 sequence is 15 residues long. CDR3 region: CASRHGGLAEAEQFF.

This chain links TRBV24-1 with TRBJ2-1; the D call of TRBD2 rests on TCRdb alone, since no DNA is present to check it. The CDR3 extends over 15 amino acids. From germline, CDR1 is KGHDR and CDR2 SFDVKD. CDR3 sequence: CATSDGLSGYNEQFF.

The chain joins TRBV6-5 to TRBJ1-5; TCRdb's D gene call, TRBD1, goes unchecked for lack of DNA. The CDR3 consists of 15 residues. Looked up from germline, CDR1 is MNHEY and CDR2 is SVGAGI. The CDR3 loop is CASSPDGNGHQPQHF.

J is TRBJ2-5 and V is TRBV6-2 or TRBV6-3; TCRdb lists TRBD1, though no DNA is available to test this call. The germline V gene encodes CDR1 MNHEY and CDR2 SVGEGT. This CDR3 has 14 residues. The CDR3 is CASSNGGGQETQYF.

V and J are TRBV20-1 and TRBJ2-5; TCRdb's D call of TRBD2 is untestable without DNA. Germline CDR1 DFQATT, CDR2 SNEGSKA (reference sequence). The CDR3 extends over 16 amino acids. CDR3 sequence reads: CSARVLAGGYQETQYF.

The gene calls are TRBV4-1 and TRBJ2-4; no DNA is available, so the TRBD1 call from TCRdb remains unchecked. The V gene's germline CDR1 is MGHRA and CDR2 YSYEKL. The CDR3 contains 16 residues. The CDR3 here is CASSQPGTGSKNIQYF.

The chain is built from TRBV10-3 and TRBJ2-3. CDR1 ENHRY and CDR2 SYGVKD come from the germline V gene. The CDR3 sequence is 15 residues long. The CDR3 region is CAISVNPASTDTQYF.

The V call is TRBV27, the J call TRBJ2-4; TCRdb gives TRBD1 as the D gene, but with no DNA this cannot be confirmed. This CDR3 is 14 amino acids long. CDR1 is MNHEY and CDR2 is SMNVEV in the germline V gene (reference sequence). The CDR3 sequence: CASSLSRGFGIQYF.

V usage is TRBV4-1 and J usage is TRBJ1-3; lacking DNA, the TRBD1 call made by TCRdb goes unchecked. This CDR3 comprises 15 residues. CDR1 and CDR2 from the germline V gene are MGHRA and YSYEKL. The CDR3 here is CASSQDRQSGNTIYF.

CDR3 amino acids: CSAGTIGTQYF. The rearrangement joins TRBV29-1 to TRBJ2-3. The germline gives CDR1 SQVTM, CDR2 ANQGSEA. CDR3 length: 11 residues.

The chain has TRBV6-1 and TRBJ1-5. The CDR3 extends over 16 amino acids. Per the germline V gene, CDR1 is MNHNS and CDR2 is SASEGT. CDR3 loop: CASSEAAGSGGQPQHF.

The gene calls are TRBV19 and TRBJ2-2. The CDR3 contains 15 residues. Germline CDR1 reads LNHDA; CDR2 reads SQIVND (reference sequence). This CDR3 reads CATERWDSNTGELFF.

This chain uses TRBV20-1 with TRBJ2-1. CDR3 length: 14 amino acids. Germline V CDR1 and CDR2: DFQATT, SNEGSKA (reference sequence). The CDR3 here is CSANEGGPYNEQFF.

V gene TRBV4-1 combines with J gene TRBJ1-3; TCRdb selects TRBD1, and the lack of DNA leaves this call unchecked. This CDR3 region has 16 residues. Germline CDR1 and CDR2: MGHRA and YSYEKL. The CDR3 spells CASSQGQGNSGNTIYF.

The CDR3 sequence is CSAPKPVLGGYTF. V is TRBV20-1 and J is TRBJ1-2. CDR3 size: 13 residues. Germline CDR1 DFQATT, CDR2 SNEGSKA (reference sequence).

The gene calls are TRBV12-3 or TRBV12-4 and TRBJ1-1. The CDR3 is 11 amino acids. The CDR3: CASSYEGGAFF.

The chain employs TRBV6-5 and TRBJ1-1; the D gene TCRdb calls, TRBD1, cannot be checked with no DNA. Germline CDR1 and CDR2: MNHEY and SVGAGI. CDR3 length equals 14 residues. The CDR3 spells CASRKTGGSTEAFF.

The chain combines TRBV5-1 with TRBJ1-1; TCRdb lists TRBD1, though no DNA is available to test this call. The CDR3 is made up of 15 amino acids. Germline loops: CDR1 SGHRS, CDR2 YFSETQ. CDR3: CASSLEGGNYNEAFF.

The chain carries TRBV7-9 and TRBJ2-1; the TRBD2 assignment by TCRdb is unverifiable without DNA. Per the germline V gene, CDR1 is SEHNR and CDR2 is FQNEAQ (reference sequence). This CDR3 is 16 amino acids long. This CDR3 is CASASGRANSYNEQFF.